These 21 T cell receptor beta chains share one sample of origin, sequenced in a study of blood T cell repertoires in COVID-19. This table comes from immunoSEQ multiplex PCR, and its TCRdb copy is limited to in-frame clones, with some not included. The sample lists some 150,000 clones; roughly 87% were seen once. What was sequenced was peripheral blood. Source of these receptors: a woman aged 45-65 years with acute or convalescent COVID-19.

This rearrangement joins TRBV6-2 or TRBV6-3 to TRBJ2-2, with a tentative D call TRBD2 (8 bases). In germline, CDR1 is MNHEY, CDR2 SVGEGT. The CDR3 extends over 18 amino acids. Trimming removed 6 bases at V and 4 bases at J, with 24 bases between. The CDR3 coding sequence is TGTGCCAGCAGCCCTCGAACGGGAGGGACAGTATTCACCGGGGAGCTGTTTTTT. Protein product: CASSPRTGGTVFTGELFF.

The gene calls are TRBV9 and TRBJ2-2, with 12 bases fitting TRBD2. Germline lookup yields CDR1 SGDLS and CDR2 YYNGEE. The ends lost 3 bases at V and 6 bases at J; junction bases unmatched: 9. The CDR3 covers 17 residues. The CDR3 here is CASSAQSTSGGSGELFF. The CDR3 DNA follows: TGTGCCAGCAGCGCCCAGTCAACTAGCGGGGGGTCCGGGGAGCTGTTTTTT.

The rearrangement links TRBV4-1 to TRBJ1-2; D is perhaps TRBD1 (6 bases). V lost 8 bases, J lost 5 bases, and 24 bases lay in between. CDR1 and CDR2 (germline): MGHRA, YSYEKL. The CDR3 runs to 16 residues. CDR3 amino acids: CASPRGRGSRCYGYTF. CDR3 nucleotides: TGCGCCAGCCCCAGAGGCAGGGGTTCCCGTTGTTATGGCTACACCTTC.

V and J are TRBV5-1 and TRBJ2-7; D unclear. Trimming took 4 bases from V and 0 from J, leaving 20 bases between them. There are 17 residues in the CDR3. From germline, CDR1 is SGHRS and CDR2 YFSETQ. CDR3 in DNA: TGCGCCAGCAGCCCCCAGTCCTTTTGGGCTTTCTCCTACGAGCAGTACTTC. Its protein product is CASSPQSFWAFSYEQYF.

There are a few counts of this clone. The rearrangement joins TRBV19 to TRBJ1-1; 7 bases are shared with TRBD1. CDR3 size: 17 residues. V lost 5 bases to trimming and J lost 0 bases; unmatched junction nucleotides: 12. Germline V CDR1 and CDR2: LNHDA, SQIVND (reference sequence). The CDR3 bases are TGTGCCAGTAGTGCACTGGGACAGACCCCCTTGAACACTGAAGCTTTCTTT. Translation: CASSALGQTPLNTEAFF.

The chain carries TRBV6-5 and TRBJ1-4; no firm D call. The CDR3 spans 15 residues. Germline V gene lookup returns CDR1 MNHEY and CDR2 SVGAGI. Trimming left V 5 bases short and J 8 bases short, with 18 bases between. The DNA for the CDR3 is TGTGCCAGCAGTAGCCGGAGGGTTCCGGGAGAAAAACTGTTTTTT. Encoded protein: CASSSRRVPGEKLFF.

With respect to this clone: At one boundary the junction diverges from the germline segment, which might be a read error. The chain carries TRBV13 and TRBJ2-2; tentatively, D is TRBD2 (6 bases). Germline-derived CDR1 and CDR2 are PRHDT and FYEKMQ (reference sequence). This CDR3 comprises 15 residues. The CDR3 sequence: CASSIGTLGTGELFF. The CDR3, as DNA: TGTGCCAGCAGCATAGGGACTTTAGGTACCGGGGAGCTGTTTTTT.

With regard to this clone: Its ends do not fully match the called genes, so a read error is possible. The CDR3 loop is CASSEDRGTRLGF. DNA of the CDR3: TGTGCCAGCAGTGAGGACAGGGGGACGCGGTTGGGCTTT. The chain has TRBV27 and TRBJ1-1; TRBD1 matches 10 bases. Germline V gene data show CDR1 as MNHEY and CDR2 as SMNVEV (reference sequence). The CDR3 has 13 amino acids.

This rearrangement joins TRBV18 to TRBJ1-4; D uncertain. The CDR3 runs 13 residues. Looked up from germline, CDR1 is KGHSH and CDR2 is LQKENI. Trimming stripped 0 bases from V and 7 bases from J, with 6 bases between. The CDR3 region has the DNA TGTGCCAGCTCACCACCTCGAGGTGAAAAACTGTTTTTT. It is translated as CASSPPRGEKLFF.

The rearrangement joins TRBV11-3 to TRBJ2-3, with a possible D match to TRBD1 (5 bases). Germline V CDR1 and CDR2: SGHNT, YENEEA. V was pared by 11 bases and J by 3 bases, with 12 bases between. CDR3 size: 12 residues. The CDR3: CASRGSTDTQYF. The DNA of the CDR3 is TGTGCCTCTAGGGGCTCAACAGATACGCAGTATTTT.

The chain recombines TRBV27 with TRBJ1-1; D is possibly TRBD1 (5 bases). Trimming removed 2 bases at V and 5 bases at J, with 12 bases between. Germline loops: CDR1 MNHEY, CDR2 SMNVEV (reference sequence). The CDR3 totals 14 residues. CDR3 loop: CASSLLGPGTEAFF. DNA for the CDR3: TGTGCCAGCAGTTTACTGGGTCCAGGGACTGAAGCTTTCTTT.

This rearrangement joins TRBV7-2 to TRBJ2-5; 7 bases line up with TRBD2. Germline V gives CDR1 SGHTA, CDR2 FQGNSA. The CDR3 is made up of 15 amino acids. V dropped 5 bases and J dropped 2; count of bases not matched to a gene: 8. Here the CDR3 DNA reads TGTGCCAGCAGCGACCGGACTAGGGGACAAGAGACCCAGTACTTC. This codes for CASSDRTRGQETQYF.

This chain connects TRBV12-3 or TRBV12-4 to TRBJ1-6, with 10 bases matching TRBD1. The ends lost 6 bases at V and 10 bases at J; junction bases unmatched: 3. This CDR3 has 13 amino acids. CDR3 nucleotide sequence: TGTGCCAGCAGGACAGGGGGCGAATCACCCCTCCACTTT. Its translation is CASRTGGESPLHF.

The V call is TRBV10-3, the J call TRBJ2-5; D uncertain. The length of the CDR3 is 11 residues. V lost 6 bases and J lost 3, with 5 bases in between. Germline loops: CDR1 ENHRY, CDR2 SYGVKD. The CDR3 protein is CAIRAEETQYF. For the CDR3, the DNA is TGTGCCATCAGGGCGGAAGAGACCCAGTACTTC.

This clone has a single count. V and J are TRBV6-1 and TRBJ2-5, with D tentatively TRBD1 (5 bases). This CDR3 contains 12 residues. Germline-derived CDR1 and CDR2 are MNHNS and SASEGT. Trimming took off 3 bases at V and 4 bases at J, with 6 bases between the two ends. The CDR3 DNA follows: TGTGCCAGCAGTGACGACAGAGAGACCCAGTACTTC. Its protein product is CASSDDRETQYF.

The chain carries TRBV11-2 and TRBJ2-1; TRBD2 agrees at 10 bases. Germline lookup yields CDR1 SGHAT and CDR2 FQNNGV. J gave up 8 bases and V 8 bases, and 9 bases lay outside the gene matches. This CDR3 is built from 14 residues. The CDR3 region is CASGEREGGHEQFF. The CDR3 DNA sequence: TGTGCCAGCGGAGAGCGGGAGGGGGGACATGAGCAGTTCTTC.

The rearrangement links TRBV7-9 to TRBJ1-4; 10 nucleotides agree with TRBD1. Germline loops: CDR1 SEHNR, CDR2 FQNEAQ (reference sequence). J was trimmed by 6 bases and V by 10 bases; bases with no gene match: 8. The CDR3 sequence is 14 residues long. The CDR3 loop reads CATGSGTGDEKLFF. The CDR3 coding sequence is TGTGCCACTGGGTCCGGGACAGGGGATGAAAAACTGTTTTTT.

The chain couples TRBV12-5 to TRBJ2-3, with D unresolved. This CDR3 has 15 residues. The V and J ends lost 5 bases and 0 bases respectively, with 12 bases between them. Germline-derived CDR1 and CDR2 are LGHNT and FRNRAP. The CDR3 reads CASGPRLASTDTQYF. The CDR3 bases are TGTGCTAGTGGTCCTAGACTTGCTAGCACAGATACGCAGTATTTT.

CDR3 sequence (DNA): TGTGCCAGCAGCTTAGAAAGCGGGAAACGCTACGAGCAGTACTTC. It translates to CASSLESGKRYEQYF. The chain employs TRBV7-6 and TRBJ2-7; 7 bases align to TRBD2. CDR1 and CDR2 from the germline V gene are SGHVS and FNYEAQ. CDR3 length: 15 amino acids. Unmatched junction bases numbered 6, after V lost 1 base and J lost 3 bases.

The chain recombines TRBV10-3 with TRBJ1-4; 7 nucleotides match TRBD1. J was trimmed by 7 bases and V by 3 bases; bases with no gene match: 8. The CDR3 has 15 residues. Germline V gene sequence: CDR1 ENHRY, CDR2 SYGVKD. CDR3 nucleotide sequence: TGTGCCATCAGTGATCGGACAGGAGATTTTGAAAAACTGTTTTTT. Encoded protein: CAISDRTGDFEKLFF.

The chain combines TRBV5-1 with TRBJ2-3; D may be TRBD1 (5 bases). Germline V gene data show CDR1 as SGHRS and CDR2 as YFSETQ. Trimming stripped 3 bases from V and 4 bases from J, with 21 bases between. The CDR3 extends over 17 amino acids. The DNA of the CDR3 is TGCGCCAGCAGCTCTGGTGGAACAGGACCCCCCCCAGATACGCAGTATTTT. Translating gives CASSSGGTGPPPDTQYF.